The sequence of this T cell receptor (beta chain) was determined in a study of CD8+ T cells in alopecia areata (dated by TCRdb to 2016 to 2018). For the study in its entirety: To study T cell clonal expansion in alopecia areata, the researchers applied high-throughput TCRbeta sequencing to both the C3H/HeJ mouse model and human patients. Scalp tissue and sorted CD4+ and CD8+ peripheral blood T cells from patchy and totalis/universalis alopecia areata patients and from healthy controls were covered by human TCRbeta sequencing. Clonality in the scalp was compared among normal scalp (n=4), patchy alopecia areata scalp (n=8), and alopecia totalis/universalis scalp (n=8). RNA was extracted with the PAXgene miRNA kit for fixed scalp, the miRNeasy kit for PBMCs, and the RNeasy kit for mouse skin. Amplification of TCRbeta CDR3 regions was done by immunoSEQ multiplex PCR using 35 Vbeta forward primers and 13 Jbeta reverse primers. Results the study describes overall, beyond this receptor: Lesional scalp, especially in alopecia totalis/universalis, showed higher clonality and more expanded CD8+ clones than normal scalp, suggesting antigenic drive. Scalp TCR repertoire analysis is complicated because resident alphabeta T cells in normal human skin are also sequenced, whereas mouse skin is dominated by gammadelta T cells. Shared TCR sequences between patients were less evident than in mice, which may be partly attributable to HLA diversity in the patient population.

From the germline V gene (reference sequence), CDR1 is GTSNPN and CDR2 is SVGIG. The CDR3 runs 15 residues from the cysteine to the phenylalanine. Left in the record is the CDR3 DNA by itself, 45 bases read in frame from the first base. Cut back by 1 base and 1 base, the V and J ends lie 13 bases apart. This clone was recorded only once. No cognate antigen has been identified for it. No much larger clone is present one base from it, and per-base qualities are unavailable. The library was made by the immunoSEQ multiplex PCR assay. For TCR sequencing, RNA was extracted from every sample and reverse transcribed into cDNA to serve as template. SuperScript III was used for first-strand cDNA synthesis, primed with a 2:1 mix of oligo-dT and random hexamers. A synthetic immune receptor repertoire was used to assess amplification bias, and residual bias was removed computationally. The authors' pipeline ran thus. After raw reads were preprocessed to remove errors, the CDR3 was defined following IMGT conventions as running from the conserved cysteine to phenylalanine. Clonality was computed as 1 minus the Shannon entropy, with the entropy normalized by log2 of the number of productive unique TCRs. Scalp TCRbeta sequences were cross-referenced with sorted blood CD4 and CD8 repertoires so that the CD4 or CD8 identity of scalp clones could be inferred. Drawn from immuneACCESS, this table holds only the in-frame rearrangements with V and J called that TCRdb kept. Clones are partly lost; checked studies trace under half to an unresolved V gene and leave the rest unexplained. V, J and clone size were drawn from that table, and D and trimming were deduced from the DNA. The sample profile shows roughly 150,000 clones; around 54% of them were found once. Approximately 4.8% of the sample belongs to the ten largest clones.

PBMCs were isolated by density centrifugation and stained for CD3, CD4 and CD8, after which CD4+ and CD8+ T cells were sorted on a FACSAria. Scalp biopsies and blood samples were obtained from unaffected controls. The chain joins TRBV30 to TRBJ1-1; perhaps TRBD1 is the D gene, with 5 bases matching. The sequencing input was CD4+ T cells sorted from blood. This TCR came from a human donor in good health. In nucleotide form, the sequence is TGTGCCTGGAGTGGACCTTGGGGGGAGAACACTGAAGCTTTCTTT. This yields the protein CAWSGPWGENTEAFF.